Included here is one TCR beta chain sequence, with context. This CDR3 is built from 15 residues. Germline CDR1 is GTSNPN and CDR2 is SVGIG (reference sequence). V was pared by 3 bases and J by 0 bases, with 9 bases between. These data originate in a study of technical replicates of blood from a few donors. The method was immunoSEQ multiplex PCR; TCRdb's version includes in-frame clones alone and lacks a portion of them. The sample has tens of thousands of clones, just over 90% seen once. This TCR was sampled from a human donor in good health. Some clones in this sample may be carry-over from other donors' samples. The sequenced sample consisted of PBMCs. The rearrangement links TRBV30 to TRBJ2-6; D perhaps matches TRBD2 (5 bases). The CDR3 nucleotides read TGTGCCTGGAGCTCCGGGATCTCTGGGGCCAACGTCCTGACTTTC. This translates into CAWSSGISGANVLTF.